The TCR beta chain described here comes from a study of beta chain features in type 1 diabetes. The study's findings and limits: cDNA sequencing could over-represent cells with high TCR expression. The influence of HLA type on TCRB rearrangement stayed undetermined.

Using CD45RO/CCR7/CD25/CD127/CD95/CD27, CD4+ naive, central memory, regulatory and stem cell-like memory cells were sorted. Comment on this clone: Its specificity is unknown.

Germline V CDR1 and CDR2: SGDLS, YYNGEE. J lost 3 bases, V lost 4 bases, and 9 bases had no gene match. The CDR3 has 15 amino acids. The isolated RNA, all of it, was reverse transcribed, so expressed TCRB transcripts were what got sequenced. Clones were sequenced by immunoSEQ multiplex PCR, and TCRdb holds only the in-frame ones, with some missing. This sample yields 250,000 to 300,000 clones, of which under 8.5% are seen a single time; approximately 0.99% belongs to the top ten. V usage is TRBV9 and J usage is TRBJ1-2, with TRBD1 matching over 7 bases. The clonotype originates from a woman younger than 35 in good health. The material sequenced was central memory CD4+ T cells from blood. The CDR3 loop reads CASSPGTGEDYGYTF. The CDR3 coding sequence is TGTGCCAGCAGCCCCGGAACAGGGGAGGACTATGGCTACACCTTC.